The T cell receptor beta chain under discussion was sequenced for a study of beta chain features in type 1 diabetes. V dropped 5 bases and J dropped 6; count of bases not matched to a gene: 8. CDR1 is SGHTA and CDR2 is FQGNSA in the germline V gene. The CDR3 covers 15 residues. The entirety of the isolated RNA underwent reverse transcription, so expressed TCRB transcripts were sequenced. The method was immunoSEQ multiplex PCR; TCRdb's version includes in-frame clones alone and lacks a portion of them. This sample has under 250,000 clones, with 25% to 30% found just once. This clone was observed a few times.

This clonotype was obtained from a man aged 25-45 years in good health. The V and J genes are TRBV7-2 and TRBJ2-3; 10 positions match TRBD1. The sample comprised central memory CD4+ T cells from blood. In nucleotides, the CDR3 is TGTGCCAGCAGCCCGGGACAGGGGACGTGGGATACGCAGTATTTT. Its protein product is CASSPGQGTWDTQYF.